These 15 T cell receptor beta chains share one sample of origin, sequenced in a study of T cell clonality in common variable immunodeficiency. Points from the study as a whole: Common variable immunodeficiency TCR beta sequences reportedly had fewer deletions and N-nucleotide insertions.

The antigens for these receptors are not known. Measured with immunoSEQ multiplex PCR; TCRdb has only the in-frame clones, and not every one. Recorded here are some 22,000 clones, none singletons. The sample taken for sequencing was peripheral blood mononuclear cells. The receptors were sampled from a human donor with common variable immunodeficiency.

About this clone itself: The missing CDR3 end, 3 residues past where the read stops, is filled in from the germline J gene. The chain couples TRBV7-6 to TRBJ2-1, with TRBD2 matching over 10 bases. Germline V CDR1 and CDR2: SGHVS, FNYEAQ. Unmatched junction bases numbered 5, after V lost 3 bases and J lost 6 bases. The CDR3 length is 15 residues. The CDR3 here is CASSLLAGVSNEQFF. The covered CDR3 bases are TGTGCCAGCAGCTTGCTAGCGGGAGTTAGCAATGAG.

For this clone: The read ends 3 residues shy of where the CDR3 ends; the end is completed using the germline J gene. This chain connects TRBV18 to TRBJ2-2; 10 nucleotides agree with TRBD2. CDR1 and CDR2 from the germline V gene are KGHSH and LQKENI. CDR3 size: 14 residues. V lost 8 bases and J lost 3; bases outside the gene matches: 3. The DNA read from the CDR3 is TGTGCCAGCGCCGGACTAGCGGACACCGGGGAG. Amino acid sequence: CASAGLADTGE. The whole CDR3 protein reads CASAGLADTGELFF.

In regard to this clone: Read data end 3 residues before the CDR3 end; the end is taken from the germline J gene. The J gene is TRBJ1-2, the V gene TRBV2; 7 nucleotides line up with TRBD1. Losses at the gene ends were 7 bases for V and 4 bases for J; bases not matched to a gene: 6. Germline lookup yields CDR1 SNHLY and CDR2 FYNNEI. This CDR3 region has 13 residues. The part of the CDR3 DNA that was read is TGTGCCAGCACTAAGGACAGGACCTATGGC. This gives the protein CASTKDRTYG. The full-length CDR3 reads as CASTKDRTYGYTF.

This clone was seen ten or more times. The CDR3 goes on 3 residues after the read ends, and that part is filled in from the germline J gene. This rearrangement joins TRBV5-4 to TRBJ2-1, with 10 bases fitting TRBD2. The ends lost 4 bases at V and 9 bases at J; junction bases unmatched: 10. In germline, CDR1 is SGHNT, CDR2 YYREEE (reference sequence). This CDR3 contains 15 residues. The CDR3 reads CASSHLAGVDAEQFF. The part of the CDR3 DNA that was read is TGTGCCAGCAGCCACCTAGCGGGAGTAGATGCTGAG.

This clone was counted at least ten times. The sequence runs out 3 residues before the end of the CDR3; the remainder is reconstructed from the germline J gene. The genes are TRBV29-1 and TRBJ2-7, with D unresolved. The V gene lost 0 bases and the J gene lost 0 bases, with 6 bases spanning the gap. The germline CDR1 and CDR2 sequences are SQVTM and ANQGSEA. CDR3 size: 13 residues. The part of the CDR3 DNA that was read is TGCAGCGTTGAAGATCAAAACTCCTACGAG. Residues: CSVEDQNSYE. The CDR3, in full, reads CSVEDQNSYEQYF.

This clone was observed a handful of times. The sequence runs out 3 residues before the end of the CDR3; the remainder is reconstructed from the germline J gene. V is TRBV20-1 and J is TRBJ1-1, with 8 bases matching TRBD1. CDR3 length: 15 residues. V was clipped by 4 bases and J by 2 bases; unmatched bases: 9. CDR1 is DFQATT, CDR2 SNEGSKA, per germline (reference sequence). The part of the CDR3 DNA that was read is TGCAGTGCTACAGCCGGGACAGGACGAAACACTGAA. Translated, it gives CSATAGTGRNTE. From start to end, the CDR3 is CSATAGTGRNTEAFF.

This clone was detected ten times or more. The CDR3 is cut off 3 residues early in the read; its end comes from the germline J gene. The chain uses TRBV12-3 or TRBV12-4 and TRBJ2-7; D call uncertain. Trimming cost V 5 bases and J 5 bases, with 13 bases left between them. The CDR3 length is 13 residues. The CDR3 DNA, read in part, is TGTGCCAGCAGTCCTCCGTCTGGCAACGAG. Residues: CASSPPSGNE. The whole CDR3 sequence reads CASSPPSGNEQYF.

On this clone: From the germline J gene comes the end of the CDR3, since the read stops 3 residues before it. V is TRBV2 and J is TRBJ1-5, with 7 bases identical to TRBD1. The CDR3 covers 15 residues. Germline CDR1 SNHLY, CDR2 FYNNEI. V shed 6 bases and J 0 bases; nucleotides not matched to a gene: 5. CDR3 DNA (partial): TGTGCCAGCAGGCTCGGGACAGATAGCAATCAGCCC. Translating gives CASRLGTDSNQP. The CDR3 in its entirety is CASRLGTDSNQPQHF.

The table lists this clone with a few counts. The read ends 3 residues shy of where the CDR3 ends; the end is completed using the germline J gene. The chain has TRBV19 and TRBJ1-2, with 8 bases lining up with TRBD1. The CDR3 runs to 14 residues. Looked up from germline, CDR1 is LNHDA and CDR2 is SQIVND (reference sequence). Trimming cost V 10 bases and J 5 bases; bases outside gene matches: 12. The part of the CDR3 DNA that was read is TGTGCCACTGAGGGGACAGGCGGGTTATATGGC. Its translation: CATEGTGGLYG. The CDR3 in full is CATEGTGGLYGYTF.

Only a few counts were recorded for this clone. The read terminates 3 residues ahead of where the CDR3 ends, so the germline J gene completes it. V usage is TRBV19 and J usage is TRBJ2-5; TRBD2 matches 7 bases. This CDR3 contains 15 residues. The V gene end was trimmed by 3 bases and the J gene end by 5 bases; junction bases not matched to a gene: 9. Germline CDR1 reads LNHDA; CDR2 reads SQIVND (reference sequence). The sequenced CDR3 bases are TGTGCCAGTAGTATCATCGGATCCGGGGGGGAGACC. Its protein is CASSIIGSGGET. The complete CDR3 reads CASSIIGSGGETQYF.

This clone has a count of ten or more. The read ends 3 residues early relative to the CDR3; the germline J gene fills the gap. J is TRBJ2-1 and V is TRBV19; TRBD2 aligns across 9 bases. J lost 8 bases, V lost 5 bases, and 16 bases had no gene match. This CDR3 has 17 amino acids. Per germline, CDR1 LNHDA and CDR2 SQIVND (reference sequence). CDR3 bases read: TGTGCCAGTAGTTCCCAGGGCGGGCTAGCGGGAAGGTATGAG. Translation gives CASSSQGGLAGRYE. The full CDR3 reads CASSSQGGLAGRYEQFF. Supplemented by reference TRBV19 and TRBJ2-1, the full variable domain reads DGGITQSPKYLFRKEGQNVTLSCEQNLNHDAMYWYRQDPGQGLRLIYYSQIVNDFQKGDIAEGYSVSREKKESFPLTVTSAQKNPTAFYLCASSSQGGLAGRYEQFFGPGTRLTVL.

This clone was seen more than once but under ten times. The read finishes 3 residues shy of the CDR3 end, and the germline J gene is used to complete it. The rearrangement uses TRBV18 and TRBJ1-2, with TRBD1 matching over 9 bases. Germline V gives CDR1 KGHSH, CDR2 LQKENI. V gave up 6 bases and J gave up 6 bases; unmatched junction bases: 14. The CDR3 covers 16 residues. The chain's CDR3 is CASSQLDRGGSDGYTF. The CDR3 bases that were read are TGTGCCAGCTCTCAACTGGACAGGGGCGGCTCGGATGGC. Based on the CDR3 plus reference TRBV18 and TRBJ1-2, the full variable domain is NAGVMQNPRHLVRRRGQEARLRCSPMKGHSHVYWYRQLPEEGLKFMVYLQKENIIDESGMPKERFSAEFPKEGPSILRIQQVVRGDSAAYFCASSQLDRGGSDGYTFGSGTRLTVV.

This clone has at least ten counts. The read finishes 3 residues shy of the CDR3 end, and the germline J gene is used to complete it. This chain joins TRBV20-1 and TRBJ2-5; D uncertain. The CDR3 is made up of 13 amino acids. The germline V gene encodes CDR1 DFQATT and CDR2 SNEGSKA (reference sequence). Trimming removed 6 bases at V and 2 bases at J, with 13 bases between. CDR3 sequence: CSASRPEQETQYF. The part of the CDR3 DNA that was read is TGCAGTGCGTCGAGGCCCGAACAAGAGACC.

In this sample, this clone turned up many times. Read data end 3 residues before the CDR3 end; the end is taken from the germline J gene. The chain carries TRBV20-1 and TRBJ2-3, with 10 bases fitting TRBD1. The CDR3 is 16 residues long. Germline trimming cut 4 bases from V and 0 bases from J; bases unmatched to any gene: 7. Germline-derived CDR1 and CDR2 are DFQATT and SNEGSKA (reference sequence). The DNA read from the CDR3 is TGCAGTGCTAACGACCGGACAGGGGGTAGCACAGATACG. It encodes CSANDRTGGSTDT. The full CDR3 protein is CSANDRTGGSTDTQYF.

This clone was observed at least ten times. The DNA ends 3 residues before the CDR3 does, and the rest of the CDR3 is filled in from the germline J gene. The V call is TRBV18, the J call TRBJ1-5; D gene uncertain. Germline loops: CDR1 KGHSH, CDR2 LQKENI. The CDR3 covers 15 residues. V was trimmed by 5 bases and J by 4 bases, leaving 15 bases between them. CDR3 protein: CASSSLAGRNQPQHF. Incomplete CDR3 DNA: TGTGCCAGCTCATCCCTGGCGGGGAGGAATCAGCCC.